Here is one TCR beta chain with its context. The data belong to a study of blood T cell repertoires in COVID-19. Whole-study context: The samples span acute and convalescent COVID-19 from the United States, Italy and Spain. T cells, B-cell-depleted T cells, or PBMCs provided the cDNA or gDNA that served as material.

Authors' data handling: Nucleated cell number was recorded as an estimate derived from reference gene primer amplification. The data were produced by immunoSEQ multiplex PCR, yet TCRdb's version contains in-frame clones alone and is incomplete. The DNA was the basis for D and trimming; V, J and clone size are from that table. The data contain over 300,000 clones, around 91% of them seen just once; the ten biggest clones take up approximately 7%. What was sequenced was peripheral blood. The source is a young man with active or convalescent COVID-19.

The CDR3 region has the DNA TGTGCCAGCAGCTTCGCCGGGTGGGTTAGCACTGAAGCTTTCTTT. This translates into CASSFAGWVSTEAFF. The rearrangement uses TRBV7-9 and TRBJ1-1; D gene ambiguous. Germline V lookup: CDR1 SEHNR, CDR2 FQNEAQ (reference sequence). The V and J ends lost 3 bases and 4 bases respectively, with 15 bases between them. There are 15 residues in the CDR3.